This is a list of T cell receptor beta chains from one sample in a study of blood T cells in healthy people across ages. TCRdb ran MiXCR on the 5' RACE reads and lists one entry per CDR3 protein. The data show about 1 million distinct CDR3 sequences, with under 45% seen just once and under 20% held by the top ten. The sequencing sample was made of blood. These receptors were obtained from a woman between 55 and 75 years old in good health. CDR3s include the opening cysteine and the closing phenylalanine or tryptophan. The order of the fields is J gene, clone size, D gene, V gene, CDR3 protein, CDR3 DNA. The D gene is left open where the match is weak. For some rows the clone size is stated as once, few or many, or as a class when expanded; others skip it.

TRBJ2-5,once,TRBD1,TRBV5-1,CASSPGQDRGEQYF,TGCGCCAGCAGCCCAGGACAGGATCGTGGAGAGCAGTACTTC
TRBJ2-4,.,.,TRBV27,CASSLSVPGPPNIQYF,TGTGCCAGCAGTTTATCAGTTCCGGGCCCCCCAAACATTCAGTACTTC
TRBJ2-5,.,TRBD1,TRBV5-1,CASRLDRGQQETQYF,TGCGCCAGCAGGCTGGACAGGGGGCAACAAGAGACCCAGTACTTC
TRBJ2-7,.,.,TRBV5-6,CASSRGKEEAQYF,TGTGCCAGCAGCCGAGGAAAGGAAGAGGCCCAGTACTTC
TRBJ2-3,once,TRBD1,TRBV5-1,CASRTGQGLTDTQYF,TGCGCCAGCAGAACGGGACAGGGACTCACAGATACGCAGTATTTT
TRBJ2-3,.,TRBD2,TRBV10-3,CATGGLVLNTQYF,TGTGCCACCGGGGGACTAGTTCTAAATACGCAGTATTTT
TRBJ2-7,.,.,TRBV7-9,CASRALGSYEQYF,TGTGCCAGCAGGGCTTTGGGCTCCTACGAGCAGTACTTC
TRBJ2-1,.,.,TRBV7-8,CASSLGRVAGNEQFF,TGTGCCAGCAGCCTTGGCCGGGTCGCGGGCAATGAGCAGTTCTTC
TRBJ2-5,.,TRBD2,TRBV20-1,CSARGPGLAVGEQYF,TGCAGTGCTAGAGGACCGGGACTAGCGGTTGGAGAGCAGTACTTC
TRBJ2-7,.,.,TRBV3-1,CASSQDSGSYNEQYF,TGTGCCAGCAGCCAAGATAGCGGTTCCTACAATGAGCAGTACTTC
TRBJ1-6,few,.,TRBV21-1,CASSKASRNYNSPLHF,TGTGCCAGCAGCAAGGCCTCCAGGAACTATAATTCACCCCTCCACTTT
TRBJ2-1,.,TRBD2,TRBV7-3,CASSPGGPGLAFNEQFF,TGTGCCAGCAGCCCAGGTGGACCGGGACTAGCTTTCAATGAGCAGTTCTTC
TRBJ2-3,many,.,TRBV29-1,CSVEGLTDTQYF,TGCAGCGTTGAAGGACTCACAGATACGCAGTATTTT
TRBJ1-5,.,TRBD1,TRBV12-3/TRBV12-4,CASSRGTGRNQPQHF,TGTGCCAGCAGCAGAGGGACAGGGCGCAATCAGCCCCAGCATTTT
TRBJ2-1,.,.,TRBV27,CASSLSGSRHERFF,TGTGCCAGCAGTTTATCGGGTAGTCGTCATGAGCGGTTCTTC
TRBJ2-1,.,TRBD2,TRBV18,CASSPRLAGGRDEQFF,TGTGCCAGCTCACCCCGACTAGCGGGAGGCCGGGATGAGCAGTTCTTC
TRBJ2-7,.,.,TRBV30,CAWSVWHPNPYEQYF,TGTGCCTGGAGTGTATGGCATCCCAACCCCTACGAGCAGTACTTC
TRBJ2-7,.,TRBD1,TRBV28,CASSSLKTTGGSGEQYF,TGTGCCAGCAGTTCCTTGAAGACGACAGGGGGCTCGGGCGAGCAGTACTTC
TRBJ2-1,few,TRBD1,TRBV29-1,CSAKDRGGYNEQFF,TGCAGCGCCAAGGACAGGGGAGGCTACAATGAGCAGTTCTTC
TRBJ2-4,once,TRBD2,TRBV5-1,CASSFRGQREREQYF,TGCGCCAGCAGCTTTCGGGGCCAGCGGGAGCGAGAGCAGTACTTC
TRBJ2-7,.,.,TRBV4-1,CASSHGPSYEQYF,TGCGCCAGCAGCCACGGGCCCTCCTACGAGCAGTACTTC
TRBJ2-7,many,.,TRBV5-1,CASSLRGGDEQYF,TGTGCCAGCAGCCTCAGGGGAGGCGACGAGCAGTACTTC
TRBJ1-6,.,TRBD1,TRBV20-1,CSARVGQYNSPLHF,TGCAGTGCTAGAGTGGGACAGTATAATTCACCCCTCCACTTT
TRBJ2-1,.,TRBD2,TRBV20-1,CSATLAGDEQFF,TGCAGTGCTACCTTAGCGGGAGATGAGCAGTTCTTC